These 22 T cell receptor beta chains share one sample of origin, sequenced in a study of regulatory T cells in long-lasting Graves disease. Construction of TCR beta libraries relied on iRepertoire HTBI primers and on Arm-PCR targeting CDR3 regions. TCRdb redid the calling of the multiplex PCR reads with MiXCR, one entry per CDR3 protein. The data contain fewer than 400,000 distinct CDR3 sequences, around 20% of them singletons. Time point denoted: persistent/refractory GD, antithyroid drugs over 5 years with positive TRAb. PBMC RNA was the source of the TCR library. The sample was peripheral blood mononuclear cells (PBMCs), taken when the disease was refractory, from a patient treated with antithyroid drugs. These receptors were taken from a female donor with Graves disease.

This clonotype came up many times. Compared with germline, one end of the junction differs, possibly owing to a read error. This sequence joins TRBV7-2 and TRBJ1-1, with D uncertain. Germline loops: CDR1 SGHTA, CDR2 FQGNSA. This CDR3 has 15 amino acids. In nucleotides, the CDR3 is TGTGCCAACAGCCCCCGGGGAGGTTGGAGCACTGAAGCTTTCTTT. This translates into CANSPRGGWSTEAFF.

V and J are TRBV18 and TRBJ2-7, with 8 nucleotides matching TRBD2. From germline, CDR1 is KGHSH and CDR2 LQKENI. The CDR3 loop spans 13 amino acids. The CDR3 reads CVGSPGLAYEQYF. The CDR3 bases are TGTGTCGGCTCACCGGGACTAGCCTACGAGCAGTACTTC.

Ten or more counts support this clonotype. V usage is TRBV27 and J usage is TRBJ2-7; 8 bases align to TRBD2. The CDR3 totals 14 residues. Unmatched junction bases numbered 6, after V lost 6 bases and J lost 2 bases. Germline CDR1 is MNHEY and CDR2 is SMNVEV (reference sequence). CDR3 nucleotide sequence: TGTGCCAGCAGCTTGCGGGGGGCCACCTACGAGCAGTACTTC. Translated, it gives CASSLRGATYEQYF.

This clonotype occurred a few times. The rearrangement joins TRBV30 to TRBJ2-1; D ambiguous. Germline V gives CDR1 GTSNPN, CDR2 SVGIG (reference sequence). V lost 6 bases and J lost 2, with 8 bases in between. The CDR3 is 12 amino acids. The CDR3 here is CACGQTYNEQFF. The CDR3 DNA is TGTGCCTGTGGTCAGACCTACAATGAGCAGTTCTTC.

V usage is TRBV5-1 and J usage is TRBJ1-1; no clear D gene. Germline V gives CDR1 SGHRS, CDR2 YFSETQ. This CDR3 has 13 residues. Trimming left V 0 bases short and J 6 bases short, with 9 bases between. CDR3 amino acids: CASSLGPQAEAFF. The CDR3 DNA reads TGCGCCAGCAGCTTGGGTCCTCAGGCTGAAGCTTTCTTT.

Of note for this clonotype: A much larger clone is a single base away; this may be a read error. The CDR3 spells CASTRAIQYGFTF. Written as DNA, the CDR3 is TGTGCCAGCACAAGGGCTATCCAATATGGCTTCACCTTC. This rearrangement joins TRBV6-2 or TRBV6-3 to TRBJ1-2; D call uncertain. CDR3 length equals 13 residues. Looked up from germline, CDR1 is MNHEY and CDR2 is SVGEGT.

In this sample, this clonotype turned up a few times. The chain carries TRBV5-6 and TRBJ2-3; D may be TRBD1 or TRBD2 (6 bases each). Deletions cut 6 bases from V and 2 bases from J, with 16 bases between. Per the germline V gene, CDR1 is SGHDT and CDR2 is YYEEEE. The CDR3 length is 15 residues. CDR3 loop: CASTRRGDHTDTQYF. CDR3 DNA: TGTGCCAGCACCCGAAGGGGGGACCACACAGATACGCAGTATTTT.

In its sample, this clonotype was seen a few times. The chain recombines TRBV5-1 with TRBJ1-1, with a weak D call TRBD1 (6 bases). The length of the CDR3 is 13 residues. Trimming left V 1 base short and J 4 bases short, with 8 bases between. Germline CDR1 reads SGHRS; CDR2 reads YFSETQ. CDR3 DNA sequence: TGCGCCAGCAGCTTGACAGGGTTCACTGAAGCTTTCTTT. Translation gives CASSLTGFTEAFF. Full variable domain (outside the CDR3, taken from reference TRBV5-1 and TRBJ1-1): KAGVTQTPRYLIKTRGQQVTLSCSPISGHRSVSWYQQTPGQGLQFLFEYFSETQRNKGNFPGRFSGRQFSNSRSEMNVSTLELGDSALYLCASSLTGFTEAFFGQGTRLTVV.

The table lists this clonotype with many counts. The chain combines TRBV2 with TRBJ2-7, with 9 bases aligning to TRBD1. V gave up 8 bases and J gave up 3 bases; unmatched junction bases: 5. CDR1 and CDR2 (germline): SNHLY, FYNNEI. CDR3 length: 13 amino acids. Written as DNA, the CDR3 is TGTGCCAGCGAAGGGACAGGGAGCTACGAGCAGTACTTC. Protein sequence: CASEGTGSYEQYF.

This clonotype was seen at least ten times. The genes are TRBV11-3 and TRBJ2-2; D call uncertain. The length of the CDR3 is 12 residues. V lost 0 bases and J lost 6, with 2 bases in between. Germline-derived CDR1 and CDR2 are SGHNT and YENEEA. CDR3: CASSLEAGELFF. The CDR3 nucleotides read TGTGCCAGCAGCTTAGAGGCCGGGGAGCTGTTTTTT. Using reference TRBV11-3 and TRBJ2-2 for the parts outside the CDR3, the full variable domain is EAGVVQSPRYKIIEKKQPVAFWCNPISGHNTLYWYLQNLGQGPELLIRYENEEAVDDSQLPKDRFSAERLKGVDSTLKIQPAELGDSAVYLCASSLEAGELFFGEGSRLTVL.

A few counts support this clonotype. The rearrangement uses TRBV7-9 and TRBJ2-2, with D unresolved. The CDR3 is 13 residues long. Trimming shortened V by 4 bases and J by 5 bases, and 8 bases separated the two germline ends. Per germline, CDR1 SEHNR and CDR2 FQNEAQ (reference sequence). CDR3 region: CASSWVATGELFF. Written as DNA, the CDR3 is TGTGCCAGCAGCTGGGTGGCAACCGGGGAGCTGTTTTTT. The variable domain in full, completed from reference TRBV7-9 and TRBJ2-2, reads DTGVSQNPRHKITKRGQNVTFRCDPISEHNRLYWYRQTLGQGPEFLTYFQNEAQLEKSRLLSDRFSAERPKGSFSTLEIQRTEQGDSAMYLCASSWVATGELFFGEGSRLTVL.

To note about this clonotype: A single base separates this from a much larger clone, so it may be a read error. Since no conserved phenylalanine or tryptophan closes the CDR3, a read error is the likely cause. This chain links TRBV28 with TRBJ1-6, with a weak D call TRBD1 (5 bases). The CDR3 has 16 residues. Germline V gene lookup returns CDR1 MDHEN and CDR2 SYDVKM. Trimming took 4 bases from V and 0 from J, leaving 10 bases between them. The CDR3 DNA reads as TGTGCCAGCAGTTCCGGGGCTAGCTCCTATAATTCACCCCTCCACTCT. This codes for CASSSGASSYNSPLHS.

The chain recombines TRBV10-1 with TRBJ2-7; 7 nucleotides line up with TRBD2. Germline lookup yields CDR1 WNHNN and CDR2 SYGVQD (reference sequence). The CDR3 runs 15 residues. Losses at the gene ends were 0 bases for V and 6 bases for J; bases not matched to a gene: 8. The CDR3 DNA follows: TGCGCCAGCAGTGAGTCGACGGGAGGAAGGTCCGAGCAGTACTTC. Translation: CASSESTGGRSEQYF.

This sequence joins TRBV7-3 and TRBJ2-7; unclear D gene. The CDR3 runs 15 residues. Per the germline V gene, CDR1 is SGHTA and CDR2 is FQGTGA. Trimming took off 2 bases at V and 5 bases at J, with 16 bases between the two ends. This CDR3 is CASSLQMGVVHEQYF. For the CDR3, the DNA is TGTGCCAGCAGCTTACAGATGGGTGTGGTGCACGAGCAGTACTTC.

About this clonotype itself: A much bigger clone sits one base away, suggesting this may be a read error. The chain couples TRBV3-1 to TRBJ1-1; no clear D. The CDR3 length is 13 residues. The germline V gene has CDR1 LGHDT and CDR2 YNNKEL (reference sequence). The CDR3 DNA sequence: TGTGCCGGCAGCCAAGAGCTACCCCATGAAGCTTTCTTT. This codes for CAGSQELPHEAFF.

This clonotype was seen only a few times. CDR3 protein: CASSMGRPRDSGANVLTF. CDR3 sequence (DNA): TGTGCCAGTAGTATGGGACGGCCCCGAGACTCTGGGGCCAACGTCCTGACTTTC. This chain connects TRBV19 to TRBJ2-6; D tentatively reads TRBD1 or TRBD2 (5 bases each). Germline loops: CDR1 LNHDA, CDR2 SQIVND (reference sequence). Trimming took off 3 bases at V and 0 bases at J, with 15 bases between the two ends. The CDR3 is made up of 18 amino acids.

With respect to this clonotype: A much bigger clone sits one base away, suggesting this may be a read error. The chain has TRBV18 and TRBJ2-7; 9 bases are a match to TRBD1. This CDR3 has 15 amino acids. Germline CDR1 reads KGHSH; CDR2 reads LQKENI. CDR3 DNA: TGTGCCAGCTCACCACCCGGGACAGGGACGTACGAGCAGTGCTTC. Amino acids: CASSPPGTGTYEQCF. Full variable domain (missing parts from reference TRBV18 and TRBJ2-7): NAGVMQNPRHLVRRRGQEARLRCSPMKGHSHVYWYRQLPEEGLKFMVYLQKENIIDESGMPKERFSAEFPKEGPSILRIQQVVRGDSAAYFCASSPPGTGTYEQCFGPGTRLTVT.

This clonotype was picked up a small number of times. V gene TRBV5-4 combines with J gene TRBJ1-4; 9 bases map to TRBD1. The CDR3 runs to 15 residues. After removal of 4 bases from V and 8 bases from J, the junction contained 9 bases not matched to a gene. Germline assignment: CDR1 SGHNT and CDR2 YYREEE (reference sequence). CDR3 in amino acids: CASSRRDREGEKLFF. CDR3 DNA sequence: TGTGCCAGCAGCCGCCGGGACAGGGAGGGGGAAAAACTGTTTTTT.

With respect to this clonotype: One junction end does not reproduce the germline sequence, and a read error may be involved. The chain joins TRBV27 to TRBJ2-7; tentative D call: TRBD1 (5 bases). The CDR3 contains 13 residues. CDR1 and CDR2 (germline): MNHEY, SMNVEV (reference sequence). CDR3 sequence reads: CASSPGISYGQYF. The CDR3 DNA is TGTGCCAGCTCCCCAGGGATATCCTACGGGCAGTACTTC.

Many counts were recorded for this clonotype. The genes are TRBV27 and TRBJ2-7, with no clear D. Per germline, CDR1 MNHEY and CDR2 SMNVEV (reference sequence). The CDR3 covers 14 residues. V was pared by 6 bases and J by 1 base, with 13 bases between. The CDR3 DNA follows: TGTGCCAGCAGACTATTAGGAGTATCCTACGAGCAGTACTTC. Translating it yields CASRLLGVSYEQYF.

This clonotype was picked up a small number of times. The V and J genes are TRBV6-1 and TRBJ1-5; TRBD1 matches at 10 bases. The CDR3 sequence is 19 residues long. With 7 bases clipped from V and 0 bases from J, the junction kept 15 bases outside the gene matches. The germline CDR1 and CDR2 sequences are MNHNS and SASEGT. The CDR3 protein is CASTLRLGQGLYSNQPQHF. CDR3 DNA: TGTGCCAGCACCCTACGGTTGGGACAGGGGCTCTATAGCAATCAGCCCCAGCATTTT.

This clonotype was seen many times. The chain combines TRBV7-9 with TRBJ1-1; 10 bases fit TRBD1. Germline V gene sequence: CDR1 SEHNR, CDR2 FQNEAQ (reference sequence). This CDR3 has 16 amino acids. The trim removed 5 bases at V and 4 bases at J, leaving 10 bases unmatched. The CDR3 loop reads CASSAPTGGLSTEAFF. CDR3 sequence (DNA): TGTGCCAGCAGCGCCCCGACAGGGGGCCTGTCCACTGAAGCTTTCTTT. The full variable domain, with the rest looked up from reference TRBV7-9 and TRBJ1-1, is DTGVSQNPRHKITKRGQNVTFRCDPISEHNRLYWYRQTLGQGPEFLTYFQNEAQLEKSRLLSDRFSAERPKGSFSTLEIQRTEQGDSAMYLCASSAPTGGLSTEAFFGQGTRLTVV.